This is a list of T cell receptor beta chains from one sample in a study of circulating and synovial CD4+ cells in juvenile arthritis. Some clones are missing from TCRdb's copy, which holds only in-frame ones; the method was immunoSEQ multiplex PCR. The data show about 34,000 clones, 95% seen once. The source material was CD4+ T cells from blood. These receptor sequences come from a human donor with juvenile idiopathic arthritis. CDR3s leave out the opening cysteine and the closing phenylalanine or tryptophan.

CDR3 length: 12; V gene: TRBV28; J gene: TRBJ1-5; CDR3 protein: ASSPQASNQPQH
CDR3 length: 11; V gene: TRBV11-3; J gene: TRBJ1-1; CDR3 protein: ASSWGRGTEAF
CDR3 length: 10; V gene: TRBV19; J gene: TRBJ2-1; CDR3 protein: ASSIRQGPQF
CDR3 length: 13; V gene: TRBV18; J gene: TRBJ1-1; CDR3 protein: ASSPRRADRTEAF
CDR3 length: 11; V gene: TRBV27; J gene: TRBJ2-3; CDR3 protein: ASSGQGYGTQY
CDR3 length: 15; V gene: TRBV5-6; J gene: TRBJ2-1; CDR3 protein: ASSLRRITVSYNEQF
CDR3 length: 12; V gene: TRBV19; J gene: TRBJ1-1; CDR3 protein: ASSRGDRATEAF
CDR3 length: 12; V gene: TRBV4-2; J gene: TRBJ2-1; CDR3 protein: ASATLAAYNEQF
CDR3 length: 13; V gene: TRBV5-3; J gene: TRBJ2-7; CDR3 protein: ASTDSLAGVSEQY
CDR3 length: 9; V gene: TRBV6-1; J gene: TRBJ1-5; CDR3 protein: ASRRSGPQH
CDR3 length: 13; V gene: TRBV6-4; J gene: TRBJ1-2; CDR3 protein: ASSPQMGGNYGYT
CDR3 length: 13; V gene: TRBV11-1; J gene: TRBJ2-5; CDR3 protein: ASSRLLGSQETQY
CDR3 length: 14; V gene: TRBV7-2; J gene: TRBJ2-7; CDR3 protein: ASSLRGGDRHYEQY
CDR3 length: 14; V gene: TRBV7-2; J gene: TRBJ1-1; CDR3 protein: ASSLVDRARNTEAF
CDR3 length: 13; V gene: TRBV19; J gene: TRBJ2-5; CDR3 protein: ASGTSGTRGETQY
CDR3 length: 10; V gene: TRBV30; J gene: TRBJ2-7; CDR3 protein: AQGQAFYEQY
CDR3 length: 12; V gene: TRBV28; J gene: TRBJ1-4; CDR3 protein: ASTPSGLGEKLF
CDR3 length: 12; V gene: TRBV2; J gene: TRBJ2-2; CDR3 protein: ASNQGRDTGELF
CDR3 length: 15; V gene: TRBV19; J gene: TRBJ2-3; CDR3 protein: ASGPTIAGPGIDTQY
CDR3 length: 16; V gene: TRBV4-2; J gene: TRBJ2-3; CDR3 protein: ASSQHPAGRDGTDTQY
CDR3 length: 15; V gene: TRBV5-1; J gene: TRBJ2-4; CDR3 protein: ASSLGSSGAAKNIQY
CDR3 length: 15; V gene: TRBV7-2; J gene: TRBJ2-1; CDR3 protein: ASSLVSTSGGYNEQF
CDR3 length: 11; V gene: TRBV7-9; J gene: TRBJ2-1; CDR3 protein: ASSSLGASEQF